This T cell receptor (beta chain) emerged from a study of shared clonotypes between healthy human individuals. Across the study: CD8 memory received one plate per donor, CD8 naive two, CD4 memory three and CD4 naive three.

The CDR3 totals 11 residues. V was clipped by 1 base and J by 13 bases, with 11 bases between them. Germline V gives CDR1 GTSNPN, CDR2 SVGIG (reference sequence). Selected positively for CCR7 and CD45RO-negative, naive CD8 cells excluded terminally differentiated effector memory CD45RA+ cells. A note on this clone: The target antigen is unknown.

Using immunoSEQ multiplex PCR, the repertoire was profiled, and TCRdb retains in-frame clones only, with some absent. The table lists some 2 million clones, approximately 94% of them singletons. Findings and limits, study-wide: Larger richness was generally estimated for naive than memory subsets.

The sequence derives from a man aged 18 to 30 in good health. The rearrangement uses TRBV30 and TRBJ2-1; D ambiguous. What was sequenced was naive CD8+ T cells sorted from blood. The CDR3 DNA follows: TGTGCCTGGAGTGAATCGAACTACCAGTTCTTC. This translates into CAWSESNYQFF.